The 32 T cell receptor beta chains below all came from one sample that was sequenced in a study of blood T cell repertoires in COVID-19. TCRdb keeps only in-frame clones here, not all; method: immunoSEQ multiplex PCR. The data show under 65,000 clones, with 91% seen just once and 8.6% held by the top ten. The sample was peripheral blood. The source of these receptors is a human donor in a cohort sampled during active COVID-19.

V and J are TRBV7-2 and TRBJ2-1; 8 bases align to TRBD1. The ends lost 5 bases at V and 9 bases at J; junction bases unmatched: 9. This CDR3 contains 14 residues. Germline-derived CDR1 and CDR2 are SGHTA and FQGNSA. The CDR3 sequence is CASSQGAGQFEQFF. The CDR3, as DNA: TGTGCCAGCAGCCAGGGGGCGGGCCAATTTGAGCAGTTCTTC.

This clone came up once. The CDR3 sequence: CASSPGQSYEQYF. DNA for the CDR3: TGTGCCAGCAGCCCGGGACAGAGCTACGAGCAGTACTTC. J is TRBJ2-7 and V is TRBV28; 7 positions agree with TRBD1. This CDR3 has 13 amino acids. The V segment lost 6 bases and the J segment 3 bases; nucleotides outside the gene matches: 5. Germline lookup yields CDR1 MDHEN and CDR2 SYDVKM.

This rearrangement joins TRBV3-1 (or the pseudogene TRBV3-2) to TRBJ2-1; 8 bases are a match to TRBD2. Germline CDR1 LGHDT, CDR2 YNNKEL (reference sequence). V gave up 4 bases and J gave up 0 bases; unmatched junction bases: 2. This CDR3 contains 15 residues. The CDR3 is CASSPGTSSYNEQFF. The CDR3 DNA follows: TGTGCCAGCAGCCCGGGGACTAGCTCCTACAATGAGCAGTTCTTC.

The chain carries TRBV6-5 and TRBJ2-7, with D tentatively TRBD1 (5 bases). The germline gives CDR1 MNHEY, CDR2 SVGAGI. With 8 bases removed from V and 4 bases from J, the gap between germline ends came to 21 bases. This CDR3 is 15 amino acids long. Written as DNA, the CDR3 is TGTGCCAGCCAAAACATCAAGACAGATTTGTACGAGCAGTACTTC. It translates to CASQNIKTDLYEQYF.

The chain employs TRBV5-1 and TRBJ2-5; 7 nucleotides line up with TRBD1. The CDR3 spans 15 residues. Germline V lookup: CDR1 SGHRS, CDR2 YFSETQ. Losses at the gene ends were 8 bases for V and 0 bases for J; bases not matched to a gene: 10. The CDR3 here is CASTKTGTNQETQYF. CDR3 sequence (DNA): TGCGCCAGTACCAAGACAGGGACAAACCAAGAGACCCAGTACTTC. The variable domain in full, completed from reference TRBV5-1 and TRBJ2-5, reads KAGVTQTPRYLIKTRGQQVTLSCSPISGHRSVSWYQQTPGQGLQFLFEYFSETQRNKGNFPGRFSGRQFSNSRSEMNVSTLELGDSALYLCASTKTGTNQETQYFGPGTRLLVL.

This chain joins TRBV2 and TRBJ1-1; D ambiguous. The germline V gene has CDR1 SNHLY and CDR2 FYNNEI. Trimming removed 2 bases from V and 5 bases from J, with 12 bases in between. There are 14 residues in the CDR3. The CDR3 reads CASSEMLWRTEAFF. CDR3 DNA sequence: TGTGCCAGCAGTGAAATGTTATGGCGGACTGAAGCTTTCTTT.

The V call is TRBV28, the J call TRBJ2-7, with TRBD2 matching 9 bases. This CDR3 has 15 residues. The trim removed 3 bases at V and 5 bases at J, leaving 8 bases unmatched. Looked up from germline, CDR1 is MDHEN and CDR2 is SYDVKM. DNA for the CDR3: TGTGCCAGCAGTTTGAGTAGCGGGAGTTCCCACGAGCAGTACTTC. It specifies CASSLSSGSSHEQYF.

The chain is built from TRBV6-5 and TRBJ2-5; 8 bases align to TRBD1. This CDR3 region has 13 residues. J lost 12 bases, V lost 6 bases, and 12 bases had no gene match. Per the germline V gene, CDR1 is MNHEY and CDR2 is SVGAGI. The DNA for the CDR3 is TGTGCCAGCAGAGGACAGGGAGCTATCCCGGAGTACTTC. Its protein product is CASRGQGAIPEYF.

This chain links TRBV5-4 with TRBJ2-3; TRBD1 matches 8 bases. The ends lost 2 bases at V and 5 bases at J; junction bases unmatched: 13. Germline CDR1 reads SGHNT; CDR2 reads YYREEE (reference sequence). The CDR3 spans 17 residues. The CDR3: CASSFQGWGTGIDTQYF. The CDR3 DNA follows: TGTGCCAGCAGCTTCCAGGGTTGGGGGACAGGAATAGATACGCAGTATTTT.

Only a few counts were recorded for this clone. The chain recombines TRBV15 with TRBJ2-5; 10 nucleotides line up with TRBD2. The CDR3 consists of 15 residues. CDR1 LNHNV and CDR2 YYDKDF come from the germline V gene (reference sequence). With V trimmed by 1 base and J by 2 bases, 1 base remained unmatched. The DNA for the CDR3 is TGTGCCACCAGCAGAGGGACTAGCGGACAAGAGACCCAGTACTTC. This codes for CATSRGTSGQETQYF.

This chain links TRBV19 with TRBJ2-7; D remains ambiguous. V lost 1 base and J 2 bases, leaving 9 bases between the germline ends. This CDR3 has 14 residues. The germline V gene has CDR1 LNHDA and CDR2 SQIVND (reference sequence). The DNA of the CDR3 is TGTGCCAGTAGTATAGTGGGCTCCCCCTACGAGCAGTACTTC. Encoded protein: CASSIVGSPYEQYF.

The gene calls are TRBV9 and TRBJ2-3; TRBD1 matches 11 bases. The CDR3 spans 15 residues. Germline V gene data show CDR1 as SGDLS and CDR2 as YYNGEE. Trimming removed 0 bases from V and 5 bases from J; junction bases left unmatched: 2. As DNA, the CDR3 is TGTGCCAGCAGCGTAGGGGACAGGGGGGGAGATACGCAGTATTTT. Residues: CASSVGDRGGDTQYF.

This chain links TRBV18 with TRBJ2-3; 9 nucleotides match TRBD2. With V trimmed by 0 bases and J by 6 bases, 10 bases remained unmatched. The length of the CDR3 is 17 residues. Per the germline V gene, CDR1 is KGHSH and CDR2 is LQKENI. Here the CDR3 DNA reads TGTGCCAGCTCACCACCGGGGCGGGAGGGCCTAGGCGATACGCAGTATTTT. Protein product: CASSPPGREGLGDTQYF. Drawing the rest from reference TRBV18 and TRBJ2-3, the complete variable domain is NAGVMQNPRHLVRRRGQEARLRCSPMKGHSHVYWYRQLPEEGLKFMVYLQKENIIDESGMPKERFSAEFPKEGPSILRIQQVVRGDSAAYFCASSPPGREGLGDTQYFGPGTRLTVL.

The chain couples TRBV7-9 to TRBJ1-5, with TRBD1 matching over 8 bases. The CDR3 sequence is 15 residues long. The V segment lost 4 bases and the J segment 3 bases; nucleotides outside the gene matches: 5. The V gene's germline CDR1 is SEHNR and CDR2 FQNEAQ (reference sequence). CDR3 nucleotides: TGTGCCAGCAGCTCCGGGACAGGATCCAATCAGCCCCAGCATTTT. Translated, it gives CASSSGTGSNQPQHF.

The rearrangement uses TRBV5-1 and TRBJ2-7, with 9 nucleotides matching TRBD2. The CDR3 consists of 14 residues. Per the germline V gene, CDR1 is SGHRS and CDR2 is YFSETQ. V lost 2 bases and J lost 3; bases outside the gene matches: 3. The CDR3 sequence is CASSFSGGSYEQYF. Written as DNA, the CDR3 is TGCGCCAGCAGCTTCAGCGGGGGGAGCTACGAGCAGTACTTC.

The chain combines TRBV29-1 with TRBJ1-2, with TRBD1 matching 8 bases. There are 17 residues in the CDR3. The V gene's germline CDR1 is SQVTM and CDR2 ANQGSEA. Trimming cost V 1 base and J 8 bases; bases outside gene matches: 18. CDR3 sequence (DNA): TGCAGCGTTGAAGGATCCCCGACAGGGGTCGGAAGGGGAGGCTACACCTTC. Residues: CSVEGSPTGVGRGGYTF.

The rearrangement uses TRBV11-3 and TRBJ1-2, with no clear D. The CDR3 extends over 14 amino acids. Trimming took 3 bases from V and 2 from J, leaving 10 bases between them. CDR1 and CDR2 (germline): SGHNT, YENEEA. The DNA of the CDR3 is TGTGCCAGCAGCTTTGGGCCGGGAAACTATGGCTACACCTTC. It specifies CASSFGPGNYGYTF.

V gene TRBV9 combines with J gene TRBJ2-5; TRBD2 might be the D (6 bases). The V gene lost 0 bases and the J gene lost 2 bases, with 11 bases spanning the gap. The CDR3 totals 15 residues. The germline V gene encodes CDR1 SGDLS and CDR2 YYNGEE. The CDR3 DNA reads TGTGCCAGCAGCGTAGACTCAGGACTACAAGAGACCCAGTACTTC. This translates into CASSVDSGLQETQYF.

The V call is TRBV6-4, the J call TRBJ2-2, with a tentative D call TRBD2 (5 bases). The germline V and J ends were trimmed by 6 bases and 1 base, with 9 bases remaining between them. The CDR3 has 14 amino acids. Germline V gene lookup returns CDR1 MRHNA and CDR2 SNTAGT. The CDR3 nucleotides are TGTGCCAGCAGAGTCGCGGGGAACACCGGGGAGCTGTTTTTT. It encodes CASRVAGNTGELFF.

The chain recombines TRBV28 with TRBJ2-1; 12 bases match TRBD2. Trimming took 6 bases from V and 0 from J; bases not matched to a gene: 9. CDR3 length equals 18 residues. The germline gives CDR1 MDHEN, CDR2 SYDVKM. This CDR3 is CASRPGTSGLSSYNEQFF. The CDR3 region has the DNA TGTGCCAGCAGACCCGGGACTAGCGGGTTGAGCTCCTACAATGAGCAGTTCTTC.

V usage is TRBV21-1 and J usage is TRBJ2-6; the D call of TRBD1 is as the table states it, not checked on the DNA. TRBV21-1 is labeled a pseudogene. CDR3 length equals 20 residues. The chain's CDR3 is CASSSPPGILPRSGANVLTF. The CDR3 coding sequence is TGTGCCAGCAGCAGCCCCCCAGGGATTCTCCCCCGCTCTGGGGCCAACGTCCTGACTTTC.

The V and J genes are TRBV30 and TRBJ2-2; the match to TRBD1 covers 7 bases. CDR1 and CDR2 from the germline V gene are GTSNPN and SVGIG (reference sequence). Trimming cost V 1 base and J 11 bases; bases outside gene matches: 1. The CDR3 has 11 amino acids. CDR3 DNA: TGTGCCTGGAGTGAGGGGGCTGAGCTGTTTTTT. Translated, it gives CAWSEGAELFF.

This clone is a singleton in its sample. The genes are TRBV5-6 and TRBJ1-3; no firm D call. CDR1 SGHDT and CDR2 YYEEEE come from the germline V gene. The CDR3 has 15 amino acids. With 4 bases removed from V and 1 base from J, the gap between germline ends came to 12 bases. CDR3 in amino acids: CASSVGWFSGNTIYF. CDR3 in DNA: TGTGCCAGCAGCGTCGGTTGGTTTTCTGGAAACACCATATATTTT.

This rearrangement joins TRBV6-5 to TRBJ1-2; 8 nucleotides line up with TRBD1. CDR1 MNHEY and CDR2 SVGAGI come from the germline V gene. The CDR3 extends over 14 amino acids. Trimming took 4 bases from V and 8 from J; bases not matched to a gene: 9. The DNA for the CDR3 is TGTGCCAGCAGTTCCACAGGGGGTCTTGGAGGCTACACCTTC. Translating gives CASSSTGGLGGYTF.

In this sample, this clone turned up a few times. The V and J genes are TRBV6-4 and TRBJ1-5; no clear D. CDR1 and CDR2 from the germline V gene are MRHNA and SNTAGT. The CDR3 length is 16 residues. V was pared by 0 bases and J by 2 bases, with 11 bases between. The CDR3 spells CASSDSNYRCNQPQHF. The CDR3 bases are TGTGCCAGCAGTGACTCGAACTACCGCTGCAATCAGCCCCAGCATTTT.

The rearrangement links TRBV10-1 to TRBJ2-7; 10 bases line up with TRBD1. Looked up from germline, CDR1 is WNHNN and CDR2 is SYGVQD (reference sequence). J was trimmed by 6 bases and V by 2 bases; bases with no gene match: 13. The CDR3 is 17 residues long. The CDR3 DNA follows: TGCGCCAGCAGTGAGAACCGACAGGGGGCTAAAGGCGGCGAGCAGTACTTC. Its translation is CASSENRQGAKGGEQYF.

The V and J genes are TRBV13 and TRBJ1-1; no clear D. The CDR3 is 18 residues long. With 3 bases removed from V and 1 base from J, the gap between germline ends came to 21 bases. CDR1 is PRHDT, CDR2 FYEKMQ, per germline (reference sequence). The CDR3 DNA sequence: TGTGCCAGCAGCTTCGGGTATGGTGGTGAAACGGGGAACACTGAAGCTTTCTTT. It is translated as CASSFGYGGETGNTEAFF.

V is TRBV6-5 and J is TRBJ2-3; maybe TRBD1 (5 bases). The CDR3 totals 15 residues. V dropped 0 bases and J dropped 2 bases, with 9 bases sitting between them. The germline V gene has CDR1 MNHEY and CDR2 SVGAGI. CDR3 residues: CASSYSQGFTDTQYF. CDR3 DNA: TGTGCCAGCAGTTACTCGCAGGGATTCACAGATACGCAGTATTTT.

This chain joins TRBV3-1 (or the pseudogene TRBV3-2) and TRBJ2-2; D unresolved. The CDR3 consists of 14 residues. The V end lost 2 bases, the J end lost 5 bases, and 9 bases lay between the germline ends. Germline V CDR1 and CDR2: LGHDT, YNNKEL (reference sequence). The CDR3 DNA reads as TGTGCCAGCAGCCAAATACTATGGACCGGGGAGCTGTTTTTT. It yields the protein CASSQILWTGELFF.

The chain has TRBV6-6 and TRBJ1-1; possibly TRBD1 for D (5 bases). Germline lookup yields CDR1 MNHNY and CDR2 SVGAGI (reference sequence). The V and J ends lost 11 bases and 0 bases respectively, with 13 bases between them. The CDR3 consists of 13 residues. CDR3 loop: CAAGERMNTEAFF. The CDR3, as DNA: TGTGCCGCGGGGGAGAGGATGAACACTGAAGCTTTCTTT.

The chain combines TRBV19 with TRBJ1-4; D is unresolved. The V gene's germline CDR1 is LNHDA and CDR2 SQIVND (reference sequence). The CDR3 has 13 amino acids. The germline V and J ends were trimmed by 2 bases and 7 bases, with 8 bases remaining between them. CDR3 coding DNA: TGTGCCAGTAGTATAAAGGGAGTTGAAAAACTGTTTTTT. Encoded protein: CASSIKGVEKLFF.

V usage is TRBV25-1 and J usage is TRBJ1-4; 7 bases align to TRBD1. The CDR3 has 15 amino acids. J gave up 8 bases and V 3 bases, and 9 bases lay outside the gene matches. The germline V gene encodes CDR1 MGHDK and CDR2 SYGVNS. The CDR3 region is CASSDPGGSGEKLFF. Here the CDR3 DNA reads TGTGCCAGCAGTGACCCAGGGGGGAGTGGAGAAAAACTGTTTTTT.